This T cell receptor (beta chain) came from a study of CXCR3-negative and CXCR3-positive naive CD8 T cells. Turning to this clonotype: Its antigen is not identified.

It was by 5' RACE with UMI labels that the TRB cDNA libraries were prepared. Reprocessing the 5' RACE reads, TCRdb reports a single entry for every CDR3 protein and omits DNA. The sample data list about 40,000 distinct CDR3 sequences. Germline V gene lookup returns CDR1 SEHNR and CDR2 FQNEAQ (reference sequence). This CDR3 spans 15 amino acids. Investigators sorted each CD8+ T cell subset in triplicate, taking around 290,000 cells each time. Study findings and constraints: Both naive subsets had comparably high diversity; memory CD8+ cells much lower. Naive CXCR3-negative and CXCR3-positive cells had similar TRBV-TRBJ usage; memory differed. The majority of assays used fresh PBMCs, and CXCR3 expression partially decreased after cryopreservation.

The specimen sequenced was memory CD8+ T cells from blood. The chain joins TRBV7-9 to TRBJ2-3; TCRdb's D call of TRBD2 is untestable without DNA. The clonotype was recovered from a human donor in good health. Some clones in this sample may be carry-over from other donors' samples. CDR3: CASSFQRGNTDTQYF. The whole variable domain, filled in from reference TRBV7-9 and TRBJ2-3, reads DTGVSQNPRHKITKRGQNVTFRCDPISEHNRLYWYRQTLGQGPEFLTYFQNEAQLEKSRLLSDRFSAERPKGSFSTLEIQRTEQGDSAMYLCASSFQRGNTDTQYFGPGTRLTVL.